This TCR beta chain was obtained from a study of blood T cell repertoires in COVID-19. Study in general: Sites across the United States, Italy and Spain contributed samples from acute and convalescent COVID-19.

The method was immunoSEQ multiplex PCR; TCRdb's version includes in-frame clones alone and lacks a portion of them. The sample shows around 84,000 clones, around four fifths of them seen only once. Material for sequencing was peripheral blood. The TCR originated in a man older than 75 with active or convalescent COVID-19.

DNA of the CDR3: TGTGCCACCAGCAGAGCGAGAAACAGGGACTACGAGCAGTACTTC. It translates to CATSRARNRDYEQYF. The V and J genes are TRBV15 and TRBJ2-7; possible D gene TRBD1, 6 bases. This CDR3 contains 15 residues. Germline V gene sequence: CDR1 LNHNV, CDR2 YYDKDF (reference sequence). The V end was cut by 1 base, the J end by 3 bases, with 13 bases between.